The rows below give T cell receptor beta chains drawn from one sample of a study of cytomegalovirus exposure and HLA in healthy donors. Measured with immunoSEQ multiplex PCR; TCRdb has only the in-frame clones, and not every one. The data hold just under 250,000 clones, with 82% observed a single time. Sequences were obtained from PBMCs. These receptors came from a woman in her forties in good health and CMV-seropositive. The CDR3 runs from the conserved cysteine through the conserved F or W. Each record gives: CDR3 length, V gene, J gene, CDR3 protein.

16	TRBV5-1	TRBJ2-2	CASSLAGSPNTGELFF
15	TRBV7-2	TRBJ2-3	CASSFQSVGTDTQYF
11	TRBV5-4	TRBJ2-1	CASSLTKEQFF
15	TRBV11-3	TRBJ1-2	CASSSQGVPSSSYTF
13	TRBV6-4	TRBJ1-1	CASSPGTDTEAFF
15	TRBV5-8	TRBJ1-5	CASSLERRGNQPQHF
14	TRBV6-5	TRBJ2-1	CASSDGGRANEQFF
11	TRBV30	TRBJ1-1	CAWSAGEGAFF
15	TRBV15	TRBJ2-5	CATSRVVQGRGTQYF
13	TRBV7-3	TRBJ1-2	CASSFTAPGGYTF
14	TRBV11-2	TRBJ2-7	CASSSLGGSYEQYF
16	TRBV5-1	TRBJ2-1	CASSKSGSPSYNEQFF
14	TRBV28	TRBJ1-1	CASRATGVDTEAFF
18	TRBV5-1	TRBJ2-1	CASSLAASGGASYNEQFF
12	TRBV6-1	TRBJ1-5	CASSLTGQPQHF
17	TRBV4-3	TRBJ2-7	CASSQEFSGQGSYEQYF
12	TRBV11-2	TRBJ1-1	CASSSGVTEAFF
16	TRBV19	TRBJ1-3	CASSIPDRGAGNTIYF
16	TRBV6-5	TRBJ1-1	CASSYLQGGMETEAFF
17	TRBV5-4	TRBJ1-2	CASSLYLRQTRNYGYTF
15	TRBV5-8	TRBJ1-1	CASSLEAGGDTEAFF
12	TRBV6-5	TRBJ1-2	CASSYSRETYTF
15	TRBV21-1	TRBJ2-7	CASSFTDRGPYEQYF
14	TRBV9	TRBJ2-5	CASSVETAQETQYF
14	TRBV18	TRBJ1-2	CASSPGTEDYGYTF
14	TRBV7-9	TRBJ1-2	CASSLAQVNYGYTF
16	TRBV10-3	TRBJ2-2	CAISSGTSGRTGELFF
16	TRBV13	TRBJ1-5	CASSLGARGRNQPQHF
18	TRBV9	TRBJ2-6	CASSVRLAGGSGANVLTF
14	TRBV13	TRBJ2-1	CASSGGSGRVEQFF
15	TRBV9	TRBJ2-7	CASSVAAGGPYEQYF